These T cell receptor beta chains were read from a single sample in a study of cytomegalovirus exposure and HLA in healthy donors. The table came from immunoSEQ multiplex PCR; TCRdb's copy has only in-frame clones and leaves some out. The sample lists over 150,000 clones; about 80% were seen once. Sequencing was performed on PBMCs. The source is a man in his late teens or twenties in good health and CMV-seronegative. CDR3s include the opening cysteine and the closing phenylalanine or tryptophan. A D gene is named only where the DNA matches it firmly. Rows may omit the clone size; those that give it use once, few, many or a size class.

V	D	J	size	CDR3	DNA
TRBV11-3	TRBD1	TRBJ1-6	.	CASRAGTDNSPLHF	TGTGCCAGCAGGGCCGGGACAGATAATTCACCCCTCCACTTT
TRBV6-5	.	TRBJ1-1	.	CASSSFQGRGTEAFF	TGTGCCAGCAGTTCCTTTCAGGGTAGGGGGACTGAAGCTTTCTTT
TRBV4-1	TRBD2	TRBJ2-1	.	CASSELAGVSNNEQFF	TGCGCCAGCAGCGAATTAGCGGGAGTATCGAACAATGAGCAGTTCTTC
TRBV6-1	.	TRBJ1-1	.	CASSELRGSGAEAFF	TGTGCCAGCAGTGAGTTACGAGGGAGTGGCGCTGAAGCTTTCTTT
TRBV11-3	.	TRBJ2-3	.	CASSFTAGNLDTQYF	TGTGCCAGCAGCTTTACGGCAGGAAACTTAGATACGCAGTATTTT
TRBV27	.	TRBJ2-7	once	CASSLTVSYEQYF	TGTGCCAGCAGTTTAACAGTTTCCTACGAGCAGTACTTC
TRBV20-1	.	TRBJ2-7	.	CSGHRAYEQYF	TGCAGTGGTCACAGGGCCTACGAGCAGTACTTC
TRBV6-5	TRBD2	TRBJ2-1	.	CASSYSLAASYNEQFF	TGTGCCAGCAGTTACTCACTAGCGGCCTCCTACAATGAGCAGTTCTTC
TRBV4-1	TRBD2	TRBJ2-3	.	CASSHSGGGTDTQYF	TGCGCCAGCAGCCATTCTGGGGGGGGCACAGATACGCAGTATTTT
TRBV6-6	TRBD2	TRBJ2-2	.	CASSYPGLAGSGELFF	TGTGCCAGCAGTTATCCGGGACTAGCGGGGTCCGGGGAGCTGTTTTTT
TRBV2	.	TRBJ2-7	.	CASRLSSYEQYF	TGTGCCAGCAGGCTGAGCTCCTACGAGCAGTACTTC
TRBV10-2	.	TRBJ2-3	.	CASSDGLRYTDTQYF	TGCGCCAGCAGTGACGGACTACGCTACACAGATACGCAGTATTTT
TRBV15	.	TRBJ2-5	.	CATSRHPGTPTQYF	TGTGCCACCAGCAGACACCCCGGGACACCGACCCAGTACTTC
TRBV29-1	TRBD2	TRBJ2-1	.	CSVRVLTSPGLNNEQFF	TGCAGCGTCCGCGTTTTGACTAGCCCTGGCCTCAACAATGAGCAGTTCTTC
TRBV6-5	.	TRBJ2-4	.	CASSYSQTLAKNIQYF	TGTGCCAGCAGTTACTCACAGACCCTAGCCAAAAACATTCAGTACTTC
TRBV5-4	TRBD2	TRBJ2-3	.	CASSLGAGADTQYF	TGTGCCAGCAGCTTGGGGGCGGGAGCAGATACGCAGTATTTT
TRBV29-1	.	TRBJ2-1	.	CSAGKSSYNEQFF	TGCAGCGCAGGCAAGAGCTCCTACAATGAGCAGTTCTTC
TRBV6-4	TRBD2	TRBJ2-3	many	CASSSSGSSDTQYF	TGTGCCAGCAGCTCTAGCGGGAGCTCAGATACGCAGTATTTT
TRBV27	TRBD1	TRBJ2-1	.	CASSWTGEGYEQFF	TGTGCCAGCAGCTGGACAGGGGAGGGGTACGAGCAGTTCTTC
TRBV19	.	TRBJ2-1	.	CASSIGTRGYNEQFF	TGTGCCAGTAGTATCGGGACCCGGGGGTACAATGAGCAGTTCTTC
TRBV7-9	TRBD2	TRBJ2-1	.	CASRGTSAYNEQFF	TGTGCCAGCAGAGGGACTAGCGCCTACAATGAGCAGTTCTTC
TRBV27	TRBD1	TRBJ1-5	.	CASSHRGSNQPQHF	TGTGCCAGCAGTCACAGGGGAAGCAATCAGCCCCAGCATTTT
TRBV6-5	TRBD1	TRBJ1-2	.	CASRTGTGGSGYTF	TGTGCCAGCAGGACCGGGACAGGGGGCAGTGGCTACACCTTC
TRBV28	TRBD1	TRBJ2-7	.	CASSSHPGQDNYEQYF	TGTGCCAGCAGCTCTCACCCGGGACAGGATAACTACGAGCAGTACTTC
TRBV30	TRBD2	TRBJ2-7	.	CAWKGLGLAGGTYEQYF	TGTGCCTGGAAGGGGCTGGGACTAGCGGGAGGGACTTACGAGCAGTACTTC
TRBV28	.	TRBJ1-5	.	CASSLREMLYSNQPQHF	TGTGCCAGCAGTTTACGCGAAATGCTTTATAGCAATCAGCCCCAGCATTTT
TRBV5-4	TRBD2	TRBJ2-7	.	CASSLVLAGPEQYF	TGTGCCAGCAGCTTGGTTCTAGCGGGCCCCGAGCAGTACTTC
TRBV25-1	TRBD1	TRBJ1-1	once	CASSGRSGTGYTTEAFF	TGTGCCAGCAGTGGGAGATCGGGGACAGGGTATACCACTGAAGCTTTCTTT
TRBV7-9	.	TRBJ2-1	.	CASSLTGTNEQFF	TGTGCCAGCAGCTTAACAGGGACCAATGAGCAGTTCTTC
TRBV6-5	TRBD1	TRBJ2-5	.	CASSPGQGAETQYF	TGTGCCAGCAGCCCGGGACAGGGGGCGGAGACCCAGTACTTC
TRBV2	.	TRBJ2-5	.	CASIFVTLPGEGLGETQYF	TGTGCCAGCATTTTCGTTACTCTGCCGGGGGAAGGGTTAGGAGAGACCCAGTACTTC
TRBV5-1	.	TRBJ2-3	.	CASKEGSGPDTQYF	TGCGCCAGCAAGGAGGGCTCCGGCCCAGATACGCAGTATTTT
TRBV5-1	TRBD1	TRBJ2-3	.	CASSFTGVGTDTQYF	TGCGCCAGCAGCTTTACAGGGGTGGGTACAGATACGCAGTATTTT
TRBV9	TRBD1	TRBJ1-6	.	CASSGQGAGTLHF	TGTGCCAGCAGCGGACAGGGGGCGGGGACCCTCCACTTT
TRBV11-2	.	TRBJ2-7	.	CASSSGLSRHEQYF	TGTGCCAGCAGCTCAGGGCTCTCCAGACACGAGCAGTACTTC
TRBV6-1	TRBD1	TRBJ2-7	.	CASSDGGQTYEQYF	TGTGCCAGCAGTGATGGGGGACAGACCTACGAGCAGTACTTC
TRBV7-6	.	TRBJ2-5	.	CASSLVRGETQYF	TGTGCCAGCAGCTTAGTTAGGGGGGAGACCCAGTACTTC